What follows are 17 T cell receptor beta chains derived from one specimen sequenced in a study of blood T cells in healthy people across ages. Together with a sample-barcoded 5' primer, a J-beta primer mix was included in a second PCR lasting about 7 to 12 cycles. From the 5' RACE reads, TCRdb called clonotypes with MiXCR, one entry per CDR3 protein. The sample lists hundreds of thousands of distinct CDR3 sequences, approximately 21% occurring once. The specimen sequenced was blood. The receptor set was obtained from a man in his 70s in good health.

The chain joins TRBV5-1 to TRBJ1-2; D gene unclear. Looked up from germline, CDR1 is SGHRS and CDR2 is YFSETQ. CDR3 length equals 15 residues. With 5 bases removed from V and 3 bases from J, the gap between germline ends came to 17 bases. DNA for the CDR3: TGCGCCAGCAGGACTGGACTGACTTTGGACTATGGCTACACCTTC. This gives the protein CASRTGLTLDYGYTF.

The V gene is TRBV20-1, the J gene TRBJ2-5, with TRBD2 identical over 10 bases. There are 14 residues in the CDR3. V gave up 5 bases and J gave up 5 bases; unmatched junction bases: 8. CDR1 and CDR2 from the germline V gene are DFQATT and SNEGSKA (reference sequence). The chain's CDR3 is CSAPLAGVVETQYF. The CDR3 coding sequence is TGCAGTGCTCCCCTAGCGGGAGTTGTGGAGACCCAGTACTTC.

This clonotype was counted only a few times. V and J are TRBV5-1 and TRBJ2-1; 9 bases are shared with TRBD2. V lost 0 bases, J lost 6 bases, and 4 bases stayed unmatched. The CDR3 totals 15 residues. Germline CDR1 is SGHRS and CDR2 is YFSETQ. CDR3 DNA: TGCGCCAGCAGCTTGGCTAGCGGGACTACCAATGAGCAGTTCTTC. It specifies CASSLASGTTNEQFF.

The rearrangement uses TRBV14 and TRBJ2-2; no firm D call. CDR1 SGHDN and CDR2 FVKESK come from the germline V gene. Between the trimmed V and J ends, which lost 2 bases and 6 bases, there was a span of 16 bases. This CDR3 has 16 residues. The CDR3 sequence is CASSQRTGWLPGELFF. In DNA, the CDR3 is TGTGCCAGCAGCCAACGGACGGGTTGGTTGCCCGGGGAGCTGTTTTTT.

The chain employs TRBV20-1 and TRBJ2-2; D assignment may be TRBD1 or TRBD2 (5 bases each). CDR1 is DFQATT and CDR2 is SNEGSKA in the germline V gene (reference sequence). Trimming took off 6 bases at V and 3 bases at J, with 14 bases between the two ends. This CDR3 spans 14 amino acids. This CDR3 is CSALRDGDTGELFF. The CDR3 DNA is TGCAGTGCGCTCCGGGACGGCGACACCGGGGAGCTGTTTTTT.

This clonotype was detected only a few times. The J gene is TRBJ2-3, the V gene TRBV28, with D unresolved. Germline lookup yields CDR1 MDHEN and CDR2 SYDVKM. The CDR3 consists of 11 residues. Trimming took off 11 bases at V and 6 bases at J, with 12 bases between the two ends. Here the CDR3 DNA reads TGTGCCGTAGAGCGCCGGGATACGCAGTATTTT. Encoded protein: CAVERRDTQYF.

CDR3 DNA sequence: TGTGCCAGCAGCCACGAAAGACTAGCTTCCTACGAGCAGTACTTC. Translating it yields CASSHERLASYEQYF. The chain links TRBV3-1 to TRBJ2-7, with TRBD2 identical over 7 bases. The CDR3 spans 15 residues. Trimming at V came to 3 bases and at J to 1 base, leaving 6 bases not matched to a gene. Germline V gene lookup returns CDR1 LGHDT and CDR2 YNNKEL (reference sequence).

J is TRBJ2-1 and V is TRBV20-1, with D perhaps TRBD1 (5 bases). The CDR3 extends over 12 amino acids. The germline CDR1 and CDR2 sequences are DFQATT and SNEGSKA (reference sequence). CDR3 in DNA: TGCACCTCGGTTCAGGGCAACAATGAGCAGTTCTTC. This sequence encodes CTSVQGNNEQFF.

The chain combines TRBV3-1 with TRBJ1-1, with no clear D. In germline, CDR1 is LGHDT, CDR2 YNNKEL (reference sequence). The germline V and J ends were trimmed by 4 bases and 11 bases, with 11 bases remaining between them. The CDR3 has 11 residues. The CDR3 DNA reads as TGTGCCAGCAGCCTCCAGAAGACGGCTTTCTTT. It encodes CASSLQKTAFF.

There are many counts of this clonotype. V usage is TRBV7-8 and J usage is TRBJ2-1, with 9 bases identical to TRBD2. The CDR3 has 18 residues. Germline V gene lookup returns CDR1 SGHVS and CDR2 FQNEAQ. V lost 7 bases to trimming and J lost 7 bases; unmatched junction nucleotides: 20. CDR3 amino acids: CASTAPGLAHPGWNEQFF. Written as DNA, the CDR3 is TGTGCCAGCACTGCCCCGGGACTAGCTCACCCAGGGTGGAATGAGCAGTTCTTC.

The chain uses TRBV2 and TRBJ2-3; D ambiguous. Germline CDR1 is SNHLY and CDR2 is FYNNEI. CDR3 length equals 12 residues. Trimming pared 7 bases from V and 1 base from J, leaving 6 bases between. The CDR3 spells CASTRGTDTQYF. The CDR3 DNA follows: TGTGCCAGCACTAGAGGCACAGATACGCAGTATTTT.

DNA for the CDR3: TGCGCCAGCAGCTTGGGGGCGAAGTATGGGGAGACCCAGTACTTC. Its translation is CASSLGAKYGETQYF. The chain joins TRBV5-1 to TRBJ2-5, with D unclear. Trimming removed 0 bases at V and 5 bases at J, with 14 bases between. The CDR3 runs 15 residues. Germline CDR1 SGHRS, CDR2 YFSETQ.

The V call is TRBV12-3 or TRBV12-4, the J call TRBJ1-3, with a tentative D call TRBD1 (5 bases). This CDR3 contains 14 residues. The germline V and J ends were trimmed by 4 bases and 4 bases, with 11 bases remaining between them. The CDR3 reads CASSYGGYGNTIYF. The CDR3 bases are TGTGCCAGCAGTTACGGGGGATACGGAAACACCATATATTTT.

The rearrangement joins TRBV6-5 to TRBJ2-1; 8 bases fit TRBD2. Trimming at V came to 8 bases and at J to 3 bases, leaving 3 bases not matched to a gene. This CDR3 region has 13 residues. The germline V gene encodes CDR1 MNHEY and CDR2 SVGAGI. CDR3 bases: TGTGCCAGCGGGCGGGAGGACTACAATGAGCAGTTCTTC. It codes for CASGREDYNEQFF.

The chain employs TRBV9 and TRBJ2-3; perhaps TRBD1 as D (5 bases). V lost 2 bases, J lost 2 bases, and 12 bases lay in between. This CDR3 has 15 residues. CDR1 SGDLS and CDR2 YYNGEE come from the germline V gene. The CDR3 spells CASSVLDTNTDTQYF. The CDR3 DNA is TGTGCCAGCAGCGTGTTGGACACGAACACAGATACGCAGTATTTT. Full variable domain (remainder filled in from reference TRBV9 and TRBJ2-3): DSGVTQTPKHLITATGQRVTLRCSPRSGDLSVYWYQQSLDQGLQFLIQYYNGEERAKGNILERFSAQQFPDLHSELNLSSLELGDSALYFCASSVLDTNTDTQYFGPGTRLTVL.

This clonotype was counted between two and nine times. The gene calls are TRBV9 and TRBJ2-5; 9 bases match TRBD2. V was pared by 2 bases and J by 5 bases, with 10 bases of the junction left unmatched. This CDR3 has 16 residues. CDR1 and CDR2 (germline): SGDLS, YYNGEE. This CDR3 reads CASSVSSGESWETQYF. The CDR3 DNA follows: TGTGCCAGCAGCGTCTCTAGCGGGGAGTCCTGGGAGACCCAGTACTTC.

This clonotype was detected once. The rearrangement joins TRBV15 to TRBJ2-3; D is unresolved. Trimming left V 3 bases short and J 5 bases short, with 9 bases between. The length of the CDR3 is 13 residues. Germline loops: CDR1 LNHNV, CDR2 YYDKDF (reference sequence). The CDR3 loop is CATSSGLEDTQYF. The CDR3 DNA sequence: TGTGCCACCAGCAGTGGTTTAGAAGATACGCAGTATTTT.